This T cell receptor beta chain derives from a study of blood T cell repertoires in COVID-19. Original processing methods: Estimated nucleated cell counts came from reference gene primer amplification. Data came from immunoSEQ multiplex PCR; TCRdb stores just in-frame clones and leaves some out. That table is the source of V, J and clone size, and D and trimming were worked out from the DNA. This repertoire shows approximately 90,000 clones, around 85% found once; its top ten account for over 35%. V was cut by 1 base and J by 1 base, with 7 bases left in between. The CDR3 loop spans 13 amino acids. Germline CDR1 and CDR2: GTSNPN and SVGIG (reference sequence).

The sequenced material came from peripheral blood. This TCR was recovered from a man older than 75 with acute or convalescent COVID-19. The chain links TRBV30 to TRBJ1-1, with D perhaps TRBD1 (5 bases). Here the CDR3 reads CAWSDGGNTEAFF. CDR3 DNA: TGTGCCTGGAGTGACGGGGGGAACACTGAAGCTTTCTTT.